This TCR beta chain was sequenced during a study of shared T cell receptors in the human thymus. Here immunoSEQ multiplex PCR was the method, and the copy in TCRdb shows in-frame clones only, minus some. Of 700,000 or so clones listed, roughly 88% are singletons. The same data also went into a second study, on human thymus T cells. That report notes: From resections taken during corrective heart surgery, the thymus tissue was obtained. Repertoires sampled from thymus and blood appeared biased in V and J gene usage. Related research reported highly overlapping thymic repertoires among unrelated individuals.

The material sequenced was thymocytes. The clonotype originates from a girl under three years old with a congenital heart defect.

CDR3 DNA: TGCGCCAGCAGCCACCGCTGGCGCTGGGAGCCCTATGGCTACACCTTC. Its protein product is CASSHRWRWEPYGYTF. The chain recombines TRBV4-1 with TRBJ1-2, with no clear D. The germline V gene has CDR1 MGHRA and CDR2 YSYEKL. The CDR3 contains 16 residues. Trimming shortened V by 3 bases and J by 4 bases, and 18 bases separated the two germline ends.